This entry describes one T cell receptor (beta chain). This record comes from a study of blood T cell repertoires in COVID-19. About the research overall: Material from acute and convalescent COVID-19 was sourced from the United States, Italy and Spain.

Clones were read by immunoSEQ multiplex PCR, and TCRdb kept only the in-frame ones, dropping some. The sample has about 190,000 clones; roughly nine tenths are singletons. This sequence was found in a man between 25 and 39 years old with acute or convalescent COVID-19. The sample was peripheral blood.

CDR3 in DNA: TGTGCCAGCAGTCCCATGGGGACAGGGTCCTACGAGCAGTACTTC. Amino acids: CASSPMGTGSYEQYF. V usage is TRBV6-5 and J usage is TRBJ2-7; 9 bases map to TRBD1. V lost 5 bases to trimming and J lost 1 base; unmatched junction nucleotides: 6. CDR1 is MNHEY, CDR2 SVGAGI, per germline. The CDR3 has 15 amino acids.